This entry lists 8 T cell receptor beta chains sequenced from one sample in a study of response to subunit inactivated influenza vaccine. Each CDR3 protein is one row after TCRdb ran MiXCR on the RT-PCR reads. The sample yields about 580,000 distinct CDR3 sequences, 14% seen once. This specimen consisted of PBMCs from blood, obtained 12 days after vaccination. Receptors originate from a man over 45 who received an inactivated influenza vaccine.

J is TRBJ2-6 and V is TRBV18, with D possibly matching TRBD2 (5 bases). The CDR3 consists of 15 residues. Germline CDR1 is KGHSH and CDR2 is LQKENI. V lost 5 bases, J lost 0 bases, and 8 bases lay in between. CDR3 sequence: CASSSGFSGANVLTF. The CDR3 DNA is TGTGCCAGCTCATCGGGATTCTCTGGGGCCAACGTCCTGACTTTC.

The chain uses TRBV6-4 and TRBJ2-1, with D perhaps matching TRBD1 (6 bases). V lost 7 bases, J lost 12 bases, and 16 bases lay in between. The CDR3 is 12 amino acids. Germline V gene sequence: CDR1 MRHNA, CDR2 SNTAGT. DNA of the CDR3: TGTGCCAGCACCAAAGGACAGATCGGGCAGTTCTTC. Its translation: CASTKGQIGQFF.

V is TRBV20-1 and J is TRBJ1-1, with D possibly being TRBD1 (5 bases). Trimming took 5 bases from V and 6 from J, leaving 22 bases between them. Germline V gene lookup returns CDR1 DFQATT and CDR2 SNEGSKA (reference sequence). The CDR3 has 15 amino acids. The CDR3 DNA follows: TGCAGTGCTCCTCACAGCGGGGCCGCTACCGCTGAAGCTTTCTTT. It translates to CSAPHSGAATAEAFF.

The chain has TRBV24-1 and TRBJ2-1; tentative D call: TRBD1 (6 bases). This CDR3 is 11 amino acids long. V lost 3 bases, J lost 15 bases, and 11 bases lay in between. The germline gives CDR1 KGHDR, CDR2 SFDVKD. CDR3 sequence: CATSDRGGLFF. The CDR3 DNA reads as TGTGCCACCAGTGATCGAGGGGGATTGTTCTTC.

A few counts support this clonotype. The chain is built from TRBV12-3 or TRBV12-4 and TRBJ2-7; possible D gene TRBD1, 6 bases. The CDR3 loop spans 13 amino acids. V was clipped by 5 bases and J by 3 bases, with 11 bases between them. The CDR3 reads CASSPKGDYEQYF. As DNA, the CDR3 is TGTGCCAGCAGTCCCAAGGGGGACTACGAGCAGTACTTC.

This clonotype was seen only a few times. The V and J genes are TRBV28 and TRBJ2-1; tentatively, D is TRBD2 (5 bases). V lost 4 bases to trimming and J lost 2 bases, with 15 bases between them. CDR1 is MDHEN and CDR2 is SYDVKM in the germline V gene. The CDR3 covers 16 residues. DNA for the CDR3: TGTGCCAGCAGTTCGGGGTCCTGGGTTCCCTACAATGAGCAGTTCTTC. It yields the protein CASSSGSWVPYNEQFF. The full variable domain, with the rest looked up from reference TRBV28 and TRBJ2-1, is DVKVTQSSRYLVKRTGEKVFLECVQDMDHENMFWYRQDPGLGLRLIYFSYDVKMKEKGDIPEGYSVSREKKERFSLILESASTNQTSMYLCASSSGSWVPYNEQFFGPGTRLTVL.

The table lists this clonotype with a few counts. V usage is TRBV20-1 and J usage is TRBJ1-5; no firm D call. Germline loops: CDR1 DFQATT, CDR2 SNEGSKA (reference sequence). This CDR3 comprises 15 residues. V was shortened by 6 bases and J by 0 bases, with 15 bases between the two germline ends. The CDR3 here is CSATSGLYSNQPQHF. The CDR3 DNA sequence: TGCAGTGCCACGTCAGGACTTTATAGCAATCAGCCCCAGCATTTT.

DNA for the CDR3: TGCAGTGCTACGAAAGACGGACAGGGATCTGAAGCTTTCTTT. It yields the protein CSATKDGQGSEAFF. The chain combines TRBV20-1 with TRBJ1-1; 8 bases fit TRBD1. Trimming cost V 4 bases and J 6 bases; bases outside gene matches: 10. CDR3 size: 14 residues. Germline V gene lookup returns CDR1 DFQATT and CDR2 SNEGSKA (reference sequence).